This T cell receptor (beta chain) was recorded in a study of CD8 T cells in Susac syndrome (dated by TCRdb to between 2018 and 2021). A note on the overall study: Of the Susac syndrome patients who were sequenced, roughly 6 had clinically active disease and roughly 8 were in clinical remission. Whether CD8+ T cell activation and differentiation in Susac syndrome was antigen driven was tested using repertoire sequencing. At blood withdrawal, Susac syndrome patients were therapy-naive, treated with corticosteroids (with IVIg additionally given to some), or treated with IVIg alone.

Study-level results and caveats: No clonal expansion was detected in the CD4+ T cell repertoire of Susac syndrome patients. The number of individuals in the TCR sequencing and HLA analysis was recognized as being relatively small.

High-throughput TCR beta sequencing profiled peripheral blood CD8+ and CD4+ T cells from healthy donors, Susac syndrome patients and multiple sclerosis patients. The Susac syndrome patients fulfilled recently defined diagnostic criteria for either definite or probable disease. CD8+ TEMRA cells were enriched by FACS, while bulk CD8+ and CD4+ T cells were purified by magnetic negative isolation. Blood was drawn into EDTA tubes, processed within 24 hours, and PBMCs were isolated by density gradient centrifugation. PBMCs intended for TCR sequencing were cryopreserved in liquid nitrogen and were subsequently thawed in a 37 degrees C water bath. The sorted or isolated CD4+, CD8+ and CD8+ TEMRA cells had a purity of 90% or higher. CDR1 and CDR2 (MDHEN, SYDVKM) derive from the germline V gene. V lost 8 bases and J lost 8 bases; the stretch between them is 12 bases long. Reading from cysteine to phenylalanine, the CDR3 counts 11 amino acids. The kept DNA is CDR3 alone, 33 bases in frame from the first base.

A remark on this clonotype: What antigen it recognizes has not been identified. Base qualities are not provided; no much larger clone lies one nucleotide away.

RNA was extracted with the RNeasy kit and roughly 0.45 to 1 ug was reverse transcribed using random hexamers. TCR beta CDR3 regions were amplified with the immunoSEQ multiplex PCR assay covering 54 Vbeta and 13 Jbeta segments. Bias from PCR amplification was corrected by using a synthetic template baseline for primer optimization and for computational correction. In the paper's pipeline: Reads were annotated to V, D and J genes according to IMGT and were analyzed with immunoSEQ Analyzer, with only productive sequences retained. Clonality was computed as one minus Shannon entropy normalized by log2 of the number of productive unique sequences. Public and private clones were assessed among the 100 most prevalent clones of each patient and control. A clone was defined as Susac-specific if it was absent from the healthy and MS cohorts, from 1052 published viral clones and from other ImmuneACCESS disease sequences. TCRdb redid the processing of the public reads, applying fastp at Q25 and MiXCR, and retained in-frame beta chains. Entries that share a CDR3 protein sequence are merged under the most common genes and DNA. The V and J calls were determined by TCRdb, not by the authors. The sample table shows just under 95,000 distinct CDR3 sequences, and around 94% are seen once. Jointly, the top ten make up less than 0.4% of the sample.

The chain is made from TRBV28 and TRBJ1-2, with TRBD1 as a weak D call on 5 bases. Sequencing was carried out using CD4+ T cells from PBMCs. The clonotype was recovered from a human donor with Susac syndrome. The CDR3 protein is CASGWRGGYTF. The DNA sequence is TGTGCCAGCGGGTGGAGGGGCGGCTACACCTTC.